The 20 T cell receptor beta chains given below trace back to one sample, sequenced in a study of siplizumab effects on memory and regulatory T cells. Profiling relied on immunoSEQ multiplex PCR, and the TCRdb table lists in-frame clones only, not all of them. There are approximately 100,000 clones in the sample; just over 90% occur only once, and over 0.15% lies in the top ten. The specimen sequenced was non-Treg CD4+ T cells sorted from blood. The receptor set was obtained from a human donor in good health.

V and J are TRBV10-2 and TRBJ2-3; 14 bases match TRBD2. Germline V gene sequence: CDR1 WSHSY, CDR2 SAAADI. The CDR3 loop spans 17 amino acids. V shed 1 base and J 5 bases; nucleotides not matched to a gene: 5. The CDR3 DNA is TGCGCCAGCAGTGAGTTACAAGGGACTAGCGGGGGAGATACGCAGTATTTT. This gives the protein CASSELQGTSGGDTQYF.

The chain recombines TRBV19 with TRBJ1-2, with D possibly TRBD1 on 6 matching bases. Germline CDR1 is LNHDA and CDR2 is SQIVND (reference sequence). V was trimmed by 5 bases and J by 4 bases, leaving 14 bases between them. CDR3 length: 14 amino acids. The CDR3 nucleotides read TGTGCCAGTAGTTTACAGGGAGGCGGCTATGGCTACACCTTC. It translates to CASSLQGGGYGYTF.

The chain couples TRBV19 to TRBJ1-5, with no clear D. V was clipped by 4 bases and J by 8 bases, with 12 bases between them. This CDR3 region has 13 residues. CDR1 is LNHDA and CDR2 is SQIVND in the germline V gene (reference sequence). CDR3 sequence (DNA): TGTGCCAGTAGTACCCGAGAAACGGAGCCCCAGCATTTT. Translated, it gives CASSTRETEPQHF.

This rearrangement joins TRBV15 to TRBJ2-2, with 7 bases matching TRBD1. V lost 1 base, J lost 4 bases, and 3 bases stayed unmatched. The CDR3 is 15 residues long. Germline V gene sequence: CDR1 LNHNV, CDR2 YYDKDF (reference sequence). The CDR3 DNA follows: TGTGCCACCAGCAGAGGACAGGGACGCACCGGGGAGCTGTTTTTT. It encodes CATSRGQGRTGELFF.

The chain has TRBV5-1 and TRBJ2-3; no reliable D call. The CDR3 spans 14 residues. Trimming took off 4 bases at V and 4 bases at J, with 13 bases between the two ends. Germline assignment: CDR1 SGHRS and CDR2 YFSETQ. Written as DNA, the CDR3 is TGCGCCAGCAGCCCCAGTGTAAGTTCAGATACGCAGTATTTT. It yields the protein CASSPSVSSDTQYF.

V is TRBV11-2 and J is TRBJ2-2; possible D gene TRBD1, 5 bases. Germline V gene lookup returns CDR1 SGHAT and CDR2 FQNNGV. CDR3 length equals 16 residues. The V and J ends lost 5 bases and 7 bases respectively, with 20 bases between them. CDR3 region: CASSQEALIGVGELFF. CDR3 sequence (DNA): TGTGCCAGCAGCCAAGAGGCCCTAATAGGGGTCGGGGAGCTGTTTTTT.

V gene TRBV10-3 combines with J gene TRBJ2-5; 7 bases fit TRBD1. The CDR3 sequence is 12 residues long. The V gene's germline CDR1 is ENHRY and CDR2 SYGVKD. After removal of 5 bases from V and 5 bases from J, the junction contained 2 bases not matched to a gene. CDR3 loop: CAISRGQETQYF. The CDR3 coding sequence is TGTGCCATCAGTAGGGGGCAGGAGACCCAGTACTTC.

The chain carries TRBV18 and TRBJ1-5, with D uncertain. The CDR3 runs 17 residues. Trimming shortened V by 2 bases and J by 0 bases, and 14 bases separated the two germline ends. The V gene's germline CDR1 is KGHSH and CDR2 LQKENI. This CDR3 is CASSPTLLGGSNQPQHF. In DNA form, the CDR3 reads TGTGCCAGCTCACCAACCCTCCTTGGCGGTAGCAATCAGCCCCAGCATTTT.

This sequence joins TRBV5-7 and TRBJ1-1, with TRBD1 identical over 8 bases. TRBV5-7 is sorted into the ORF group, with uncertain function. With 1 base clipped from V and 4 bases from J, the junction kept 3 bases outside the gene matches. The CDR3 has 14 residues. The CDR3 bases are TGTGCCAGCAGCTTGCGGACAGGGTGCACTGAAGCTTTCTTT. Its translation: CASSLRTGCTEAFF.

This clone was recorded only once. J is TRBJ1-2 and V is TRBV4-3; maybe TRBD1 (6 bases). CDR1 LGHNA and CDR2 YSLEER come from the germline V gene. This CDR3 is built from 14 residues. Trimming removed 0 bases at V and 8 bases at J, with 13 bases between. The chain's CDR3 is CASSQDDRRGGYTF. Here the CDR3 DNA reads TGCGCCAGCAGCCAAGACGACAGGCGGGGAGGCTACACCTTC.

This rearrangement joins TRBV7-7 to TRBJ1-3, with 7 bases lining up with TRBD1. Germline V gene data show CDR1 as SSHAT and CDR2 as FNYEAQ (reference sequence). This CDR3 has 15 amino acids. V gave up 4 bases and J gave up 4 bases; unmatched junction bases: 7. The CDR3 DNA reads TGTGCCAGCAGCTCAGAGCCGGGACAGGGAAACACCATATATTTT. This translates into CASSSEPGQGNTIYF.

The CDR3 is CAISPGASTDTQYF. The DNA of the CDR3 is TGTGCCATCAGCCCCGGGGCTAGCACAGATACGCAGTATTTT. This sequence joins TRBV10-3 and TRBJ2-3; tentatively, D is TRBD1 or TRBD2 (5 bases each). V was pared by 6 bases and J by 0 bases, with 10 bases between. This CDR3 has 14 residues. Germline CDR1 reads ENHRY; CDR2 reads SYGVKD.

The genes are TRBV25-1 and TRBJ2-3; 7 nucleotides agree with TRBD1. The V segment lost 1 base and the J segment 1 base; nucleotides outside the gene matches: 8. This CDR3 comprises 17 residues. The germline V gene encodes CDR1 MGHDK and CDR2 SYGVNS. CDR3 sequence (DNA): TGTGCCAGCAGTGAATCAGGGGGAAGGTTGGGCACAGATACGCAGTATTTT. Protein product: CASSESGGRLGTDTQYF.

The chain is built from TRBV27 and TRBJ2-7; possibly TRBD2 for D (6 bases). Germline V gene sequence: CDR1 MNHEY, CDR2 SMNVEV (reference sequence). The CDR3 spans 15 residues. V gave up 3 bases and J gave up 6 bases, with 18 bases separating them. The CDR3 DNA follows: TGTGCCAGCAGTTTGAGGCGGGGCGGGGAAAGCGAGCAGTACTTC. It translates to CASSLRRGGESEQYF.

The CDR3 DNA reads as TGTGCCAGCAGTGCTTTGACAGGGTGGAATGAGCAGTTCTTC. Translation: CASSALTGWNEQFF. The chain recombines TRBV2 with TRBJ2-1, with 7 bases matching TRBD1. The ends lost 4 bases at V and 7 bases at J; junction bases unmatched: 7. The germline V gene encodes CDR1 SNHLY and CDR2 FYNNEI. CDR3 length: 14 amino acids. Based on the CDR3 plus reference TRBV2 and TRBJ2-1, the full variable domain is EPEVTQTPSHQVTQMGQEVILRCVPISNHLYFYWYRQILGQKVEFLVSFYNNEISEKSEIFDDQFSVERPDGSNFTLKIRSTKLEDSAMYFCASSALTGWNEQFFGPGTRLTVL.

J is TRBJ2-7 and V is TRBV25-1; tentatively, D is TRBD1 (6 bases). The V end was cut by 4 bases, the J end by 2 bases, with 9 bases between. This CDR3 is built from 13 residues. The V gene's germline CDR1 is MGHDK and CDR2 SYGVNS. The CDR3 protein is CASSVSGAYEQYF. As DNA, the CDR3 is TGTGCCAGCAGTGTTTCAGGGGCCTACGAGCAGTACTTC.

The V and J genes are TRBV2 and TRBJ2-7; 10 nucleotides match TRBD1. The junction had 5 bases not matched to a gene; V was cut back by 7 bases and J by 2 bases. The CDR3 contains 14 residues. Germline CDR1 reads SNHLY; CDR2 reads FYNNEI. CDR3 in DNA: TGTGCCAGCACTACTGGACAGGGGGCCTACGAGCAGTACTTC. It is translated as CASTTGQGAYEQYF.

This chain joins TRBV2 and TRBJ2-5; 9 nucleotides match TRBD2. CDR1 SNHLY and CDR2 FYNNEI come from the germline V gene. The CDR3 has 14 residues. Trimming removed 7 bases from V and 1 base from J; junction bases left unmatched: 4. The CDR3: CASKAGGLQETQYF. The DNA for the CDR3 is TGTGCCAGCAAGGCGGGGGGGCTCCAAGAGACCCAGTACTTC.

V gene TRBV30 combines with J gene TRBJ2-6; D call uncertain. This CDR3 has 20 amino acids. Germline CDR1 GTSNPN, CDR2 SVGIG (reference sequence). Deletions cut 1 base from V and 2 bases from J, with 24 bases between. The CDR3 sequence: CAWSDFDLVRVATGANVLTF. The CDR3 nucleotides are TGTGCCTGGAGTGACTTCGACTTAGTAAGGGTGGCCACTGGGGCCAACGTCCTGACTTTC.

The V call is TRBV4-2, the J call TRBJ2-7; D is uncertain. The CDR3 extends over 12 amino acids. With 0 bases removed from V and 5 bases from J, the gap between germline ends came to 5 bases. The germline CDR1 and CDR2 sequences are LGHNA and YNFKEQ. The CDR3 DNA sequence: TGTGCCAGCAGCCAAGATCCCCACGAGCAGTACTTC. Translated, it gives CASSQDPHEQYF.